This TCR beta chain was sequenced during a study of blood T cell repertoires in COVID-19. Whole-study context: Collection of acute and convalescent COVID-19 samples took place in the United States, Italy and Spain.

Clinical history reported by participants formed the basis on which cohorts were assigned. TCRdb keeps only in-frame clones here, not all; method: immunoSEQ multiplex PCR. The table has about 280,000 clones, 70% to 90% seen once; the top ten hold 6%. CDR1 and CDR2 from the germline V gene are KGHDR and SFDVKD. The CDR3 spans 12 residues. The germline V and J ends were trimmed by 12 bases and 6 bases, with 16 bases remaining between them. This clonotype was sampled from a middle-aged woman who had recovered from COVID-19. This chain joins TRBV24-1 and TRBJ1-2, with D possibly being TRBD1 (6 bases). Sequencing input: PBMCs or T cells enriched from blood (not recorded which). The CDR3 sequence is CAPPNRANGYTF. CDR3 coding DNA: TGTGCCCCACCTAACAGGGCTAATGGCTACACCTTC.